This record covers a single TCR beta chain. The data were taken from a study of siplizumab effects on memory and regulatory T cells. The table came from immunoSEQ multiplex PCR; TCRdb's copy has only in-frame clones and leaves some out. Found here are more than 75,000 clones, around 95% of them singletons; the top ten hold around 0.031%. The receptor was derived from a human donor in good health. Sequenced input: naive CD4+ T cells sorted from blood.

CDR3 in DNA: TGTGCCAGTAACACCAAATCACAGGGGAACACTGAAGCTTTCTTT. This encodes CASNTKSQGNTEAFF. The chain links TRBV19 to TRBJ1-1, with a weak D call TRBD1 (6 bases). Trimming took off 7 bases at V and 1 base at J, with 16 bases between the two ends. The CDR3 extends over 15 amino acids. CDR1 is LNHDA, CDR2 SQIVND, per germline (reference sequence). Looking up the rest from reference TRBV19 and TRBJ1-1 gives the full variable domain: DGGITQSPKYLFRKEGQNVTLSCEQNLNHDAMYWYRQDPGQGLRLIYYSQIVNDFQKGDIAEGYSVSREKKESFPLTVTSAQKNPTAFYLCASNTKSQGNTEAFFGQGTRLTVV.